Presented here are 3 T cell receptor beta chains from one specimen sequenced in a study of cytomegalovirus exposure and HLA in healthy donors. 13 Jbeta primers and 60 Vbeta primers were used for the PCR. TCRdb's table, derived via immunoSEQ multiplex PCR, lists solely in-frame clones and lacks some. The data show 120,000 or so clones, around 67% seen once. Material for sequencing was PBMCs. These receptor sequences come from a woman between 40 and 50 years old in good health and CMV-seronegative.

The CDR3 bases are TGCGCCAGCAGCCATCAAGATGTCAGGCAGTATAATTCACCCCTCCACTTT. It translates to CASSHQDVRQYNSPLHF. V gene TRBV4-3 combines with J gene TRBJ1-6, with D unclear. V lost 3 bases and J lost 4, with 16 bases in between. The CDR3 extends over 17 amino acids. Germline CDR1 and CDR2: LGHNA and YSLEER.

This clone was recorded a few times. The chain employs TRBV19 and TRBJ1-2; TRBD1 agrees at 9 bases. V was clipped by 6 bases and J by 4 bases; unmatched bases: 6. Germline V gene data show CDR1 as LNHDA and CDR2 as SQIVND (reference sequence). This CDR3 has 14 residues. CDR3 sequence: CASSGQGFRYGYTF. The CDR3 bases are TGTGCCAGTAGCGGACAGGGGTTTCGCTATGGCTACACCTTC.

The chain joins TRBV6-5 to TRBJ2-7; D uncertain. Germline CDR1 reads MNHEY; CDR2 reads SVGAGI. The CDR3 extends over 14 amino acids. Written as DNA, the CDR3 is TGTACAAAGCCAGGCCCCATCATAAACTACGAGCAGTACTTC. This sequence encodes CTKPGPIINYEQYF.